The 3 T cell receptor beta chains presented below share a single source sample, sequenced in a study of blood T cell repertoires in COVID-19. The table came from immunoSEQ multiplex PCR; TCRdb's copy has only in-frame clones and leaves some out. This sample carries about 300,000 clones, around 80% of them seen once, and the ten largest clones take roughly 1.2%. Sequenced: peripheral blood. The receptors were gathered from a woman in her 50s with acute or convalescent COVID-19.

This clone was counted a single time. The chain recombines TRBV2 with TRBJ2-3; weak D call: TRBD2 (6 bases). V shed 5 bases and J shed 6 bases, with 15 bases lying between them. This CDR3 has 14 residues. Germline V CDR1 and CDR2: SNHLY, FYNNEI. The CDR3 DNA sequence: TGTGCCAGCAGTCCAAACGGGGACTTCGATACGCAGTATTTT. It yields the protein CASSPNGDFDTQYF.

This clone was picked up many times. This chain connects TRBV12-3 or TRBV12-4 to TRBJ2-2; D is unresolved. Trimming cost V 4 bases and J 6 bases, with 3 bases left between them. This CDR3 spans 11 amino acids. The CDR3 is CASSSAGELFF. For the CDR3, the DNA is TGTGCCAGCAGTTCTGCCGGGGAGCTGTTTTTT.

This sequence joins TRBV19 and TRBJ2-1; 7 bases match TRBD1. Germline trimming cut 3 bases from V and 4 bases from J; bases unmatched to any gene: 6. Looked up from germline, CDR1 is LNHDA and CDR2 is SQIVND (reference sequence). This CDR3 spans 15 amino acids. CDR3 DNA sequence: TGTGCCAGTAGTATGGGACAGCTCCTATACAATGAGCAGTTCTTC. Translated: CASSMGQLLYNEQFF.